These 22 T cell receptor beta chains were all obtained from the same sample, sequenced in a study of cytomegalovirus exposure and HLA in healthy donors. Measured with immunoSEQ multiplex PCR; TCRdb has only the in-frame clones, and not every one. Of about 150,000 clones listed, around 84% were seen once; the top ten hold 2.1%. Source material: PBMCs. The receptors derive from a human donor in good health.

The chain uses TRBV11-3 and TRBJ2-5; 9 positions match TRBD2. V shed 5 bases and J 5 bases; nucleotides not matched to a gene: 6. This CDR3 is 14 amino acids long. From germline, CDR1 is SGHNT and CDR2 YENEEA. CDR3 coding DNA: TGTGCCAGCAGCCGCGGGAGGGTGGAGGAGACCCAGTACTTC. Its translation: CASSRGRVEETQYF. Based on the CDR3 plus reference TRBV11-3 and TRBJ2-5, the full variable domain is EAGVVQSPRYKIIEKKQPVAFWCNPISGHNTLYWYLQNLGQGPELLIRYENEEAVDDSQLPKDRFSAERLKGVDSTLKIQPAELGDSAVYLCASSRGRVEETQYFGPGTRLLVL.

This clone turned up a few times. The V gene is TRBV4-1, the J gene TRBJ1-1, with a tentative D call TRBD1 (6 bases). The CDR3 length is 16 residues. CDR1 and CDR2 (germline): MGHRA, YSYEKL. Trimming pared 1 base from V and 0 bases from J, leaving 12 bases between. The CDR3 DNA sequence: TGCGCCAGCAGCCAAGGGGGGCAGAGACTGAACACTGAAGCTTTCTTT. Translation gives CASSQGGQRLNTEAFF.

This clone was counted once. V is TRBV27 and J is TRBJ1-1, with a tentative D call TRBD1 (5 bases). This CDR3 is built from 14 residues. Germline assignment: CDR1 MNHEY and CDR2 SMNVEV (reference sequence). Trimming stripped 3 bases from V and 1 base from J, with 9 bases between. Here the CDR3 reads CASSFTGTNTEAFF. The CDR3 DNA follows: TGTGCCAGCAGTTTTACAGGAACGAACACTGAAGCTTTCTTT.

This clone was recorded only once. The rearrangement uses TRBV27 and TRBJ1-4, with D tentatively TRBD1 (6 bases). The CDR3 is made up of 19 amino acids. V lost 2 bases and J lost 0, with 19 bases in between. Germline V gene data show CDR1 as MNHEY and CDR2 as SMNVEV (reference sequence). The CDR3 DNA sequence: TGTGCCAGCAGTTTAACGGGCCAGGGGCTTAGAGCAACTAATGAAAAACTGTTTTTT. Translated: CASSLTGQGLRATNEKLFF. The complete variable domain, with remaining parts taken from reference TRBV27 and TRBJ1-4, reads EAQVTQNPRYLITVTGKKLTVTCSQNMNHEYMSWYRQDPGLGLRQIYYSMNVEVTDKGDVPEGYKVSRKEKRNFPLILESPSPNQTSLYFCASSLTGQGLRATNEKLFFGSGTQLSVL.

The chain links TRBV18 to TRBJ1-1; D possibly corresponds to TRBD1 (6 bases). The CDR3 totals 19 residues. Germline V gene lookup returns CDR1 KGHSH and CDR2 LQKENI. V lost 0 bases to trimming and J lost 3 bases, with 23 bases between them. CDR3 coding DNA: TGTGCCAGCTCACCACCGATCGACAGGAGAACTTCCTTTGACACTGAAGCTTTCTTT. Amino acids: CASSPPIDRRTSFDTEAFF. The complete variable domain, with remaining parts taken from reference TRBV18 and TRBJ1-1, reads NAGVMQNPRHLVRRRGQEARLRCSPMKGHSHVYWYRQLPEEGLKFMVYLQKENIIDESGMPKERFSAEFPKEGPSILRIQQVVRGDSAAYFCASSPPIDRRTSFDTEAFFGQGTRLTVV.

This chain links TRBV14 with TRBJ1-1, with 7 bases aligning to TRBD1. The trim removed 1 base at V and 2 bases at J, leaving 10 bases unmatched. The germline CDR1 and CDR2 sequences are SGHDN and FVKESK. The CDR3 sequence is 17 residues long. The CDR3 protein is CASSQGRLRDRNTEAFF. The CDR3 DNA reads as TGTGCCAGCAGCCAAGGGAGACTTCGGGACAGAAACACTGAAGCTTTCTTT.

The chain has TRBV7-8 and TRBJ1-2, with D perhaps TRBD1 (5 bases). Germline-derived CDR1 and CDR2 are SGHVS and FQNEAQ. The CDR3 length is 13 residues. V was trimmed by 5 bases and J by 5 bases, leaving 12 bases between them. The CDR3 bases are TGTGCCAGCAGCCCTCGGACACAATATGGCTACACCTTC. Its protein is CASSPRTQYGYTF.

The chain has TRBV6-5 and TRBJ1-6; D not certain. There are 12 residues in the CDR3. V was clipped by 6 bases and J by 8 bases, with 8 bases between them. Germline CDR1 reads MNHEY; CDR2 reads SVGAGI. CDR3: CASRRPDSPLHF. CDR3 DNA sequence: TGTGCCAGCAGGCGTCCGGATTCACCCCTCCACTTT.

The chain combines TRBV5-6 with TRBJ1-1; D is perhaps TRBD1 (6 bases). CDR1 and CDR2 (germline): SGHDT, YYEEEE. The CDR3 is made up of 13 amino acids. V lost 2 bases and J 6 bases, leaving 11 bases between the germline ends. The CDR3 sequence: CASSFWGRAEAFF. The CDR3 DNA reads TGTGCCAGCAGCTTCTGGGGGCGCGCTGAAGCTTTCTTT.

V and J are TRBV7-3 and TRBJ2-7; a possible D gene is TRBD1 (5 bases). The CDR3 totals 14 residues. The germline gives CDR1 SGHTA, CDR2 FQGTGA. Trimming took 4 bases from V and 6 from J, leaving 16 bases between them. The CDR3 reads CASSSQGRGSEQYF. DNA of the CDR3: TGTGCCAGCAGCTCTCAGGGAAGGGGATCCGAGCAGTACTTC.

The rearrangement links TRBV20-1 to TRBJ1-2; D is uncertain. This CDR3 is 11 amino acids long. V lost 3 bases and J 5 bases, leaving 7 bases between the germline ends. From germline, CDR1 is DFQATT and CDR2 SNEGSKA (reference sequence). Written as DNA, the CDR3 is TGCAGTGCTAGTGAGCCGTATGGCTACACCTTC. Its protein product is CSASEPYGYTF.

The V gene is TRBV7-9, the J gene TRBJ2-7; D might be TRBD1 (7 bases). The CDR3 runs 13 residues. V was clipped by 8 bases and J by 12 bases, with 23 bases between them. Germline CDR1 is SEHNR and CDR2 is FQNEAQ (reference sequence). CDR3 sequence: CASGGTVRLGGYF. The CDR3 DNA reads as TGTGCCAGCGGAGGGACAGTGAGGTTAGGGGGGTACTTC.

The chain has TRBV28 and TRBJ1-1; D is unclear. This CDR3 is built from 11 residues. V lost 2 bases, J lost 5 bases, and 3 bases lay in between. From germline, CDR1 is MDHEN and CDR2 SYDVKM. DNA for the CDR3: TGTGCCAGCAGTTTACTTACTGAAGCTTTCTTT. It is translated as CASSLLTEAFF.

The CDR3 sequence: CASSLLRAHYEQYF. In nucleotides, the CDR3 is TGTGCCAGCAGTTTACTGCGGGCCCACTACGAGCAGTACTTC. This chain joins TRBV28 and TRBJ2-7; a possible D gene is TRBD2 (5 bases). The ends were cut back, 2 bases at V and 3 bases at J, with 11 bases in the middle. CDR1 and CDR2 from the germline V gene are MDHEN and SYDVKM. The CDR3 extends over 14 amino acids.

The CDR3 spells CASSFESSYNEQFF. In nucleotides, the CDR3 is TGTGCCAGCAGCTTCGAGAGCTCCTACAATGAGCAGTTCTTC. The chain joins TRBV5-4 to TRBJ2-1; D call uncertain. The ends were cut back, 2 bases at V and 0 bases at J, with 6 bases in the middle. The CDR3 covers 14 residues. The germline V gene has CDR1 SGHNT and CDR2 YYREEE (reference sequence).

This rearrangement joins TRBV11-2 to TRBJ2-2; TRBD1 matches 10 bases. The junction had 8 bases not matched to a gene; V was cut back by 7 bases and J by 3 bases. Germline CDR1 reads SGHAT; CDR2 reads FQNNGV. The CDR3 loop spans 16 amino acids. CDR3 DNA sequence: TGTGCCAGCACCAGACAGGGGGCGTTCGACACCGGGGAGCTGTTTTTT. This sequence encodes CASTRQGAFDTGELFF.

The chain uses TRBV18 and TRBJ1-2; 7 bases are shared with TRBD1. The length of the CDR3 is 14 residues. The J segment lost 3 bases and the V segment lost 2 bases, leaving 3 bases of the junction unmatched. Germline CDR1 reads KGHSH; CDR2 reads LQKENI. As DNA, the CDR3 is TGTGCCAGCTCACCAGGGACAGATGACTATGGCTACACCTTC. Amino acids: CASSPGTDDYGYTF.

The V call is TRBV5-1, the J call TRBJ2-3; 13 bases are shared with TRBD2. CDR3 length: 17 residues. Germline values: CDR1 SGHRS, CDR2 YFSETQ. The ends lost 0 bases at V and 3 bases at J; junction bases unmatched: 4. The CDR3 loop is CASSLGGLAGLTDTQYF. For the CDR3, the DNA is TGCGCCAGCAGCTTGGGGGGACTAGCGGGATTGACAGATACGCAGTATTTT. Supplemented by reference TRBV5-1 and TRBJ2-3, the full variable domain reads KAGVTQTPRYLIKTRGQQVTLSCSPISGHRSVSWYQQTPGQGLQFLFEYFSETQRNKGNFPGRFSGRQFSNSRSEMNVSTLELGDSALYLCASSLGGLAGLTDTQYFGPGTRLTVL.

This clone came up a few times. The chain uses TRBV19 and TRBJ1-5; 10 bases are a match to TRBD1. Germline V gives CDR1 LNHDA, CDR2 SQIVND (reference sequence). The CDR3 has 20 residues. V was clipped by 4 bases and J by 0 bases; unmatched bases: 15. The CDR3 protein is CASSRSRGQGKEYSNQPQHF. The CDR3 DNA reads as TGTGCCAGTAGTAGGTCCCGGGGACAGGGGAAGGAGTATAGCAATCAGCCCCAGCATTTT. Complete variable domain (other parts from reference TRBV19 and TRBJ1-5): DGGITQSPKYLFRKEGQNVTLSCEQNLNHDAMYWYRQDPGQGLRLIYYSQIVNDFQKGDIAEGYSVSREKKESFPLTVTSAQKNPTAFYLCASSRSRGQGKEYSNQPQHFGDGTRLSIL.

V and J are TRBV19 and TRBJ2-7; maybe TRBD1 (6 bases). V lost 4 bases and J 0 bases, leaving 13 bases between the germline ends. This CDR3 is built from 15 residues. The V gene's germline CDR1 is LNHDA and CDR2 SQIVND (reference sequence). The CDR3 spells CASSTTGPSSYEQYF. The CDR3 DNA sequence: TGTGCCAGTAGTACTACAGGGCCTAGCTCCTACGAGCAGTACTTC.

This clone was recorded at least ten times. Distinct nucleotide sequences in the sample also encode this CDR3. The chain uses TRBV5-6 and TRBJ1-1; TRBD1 might be the D (6 bases). V was shortened by 1 base and J by 5 bases, with 6 bases between the two germline ends. Germline V lookup: CDR1 SGHDT, CDR2 YYEEEE. This CDR3 contains 12 residues. This CDR3 is CASSLRGTEAFF. The CDR3 region has the DNA TGTGCCAGCAGCTTGAGGGGGACTGAAGCTTTCTTT.

The V and J genes are TRBV14 and TRBJ2-3; 10 bases map to TRBD2. V was pared by 5 bases and J by 4 bases, with 12 bases of the junction left unmatched. The CDR3 covers 17 residues. Per germline, CDR1 SGHDN and CDR2 FVKESK. DNA of the CDR3: TGTGCCAGCAGCTCTGACCTGCTAGCGGGGGCGGCAGATACGCAGTATTTT. Protein product: CASSSDLLAGAADTQYF.